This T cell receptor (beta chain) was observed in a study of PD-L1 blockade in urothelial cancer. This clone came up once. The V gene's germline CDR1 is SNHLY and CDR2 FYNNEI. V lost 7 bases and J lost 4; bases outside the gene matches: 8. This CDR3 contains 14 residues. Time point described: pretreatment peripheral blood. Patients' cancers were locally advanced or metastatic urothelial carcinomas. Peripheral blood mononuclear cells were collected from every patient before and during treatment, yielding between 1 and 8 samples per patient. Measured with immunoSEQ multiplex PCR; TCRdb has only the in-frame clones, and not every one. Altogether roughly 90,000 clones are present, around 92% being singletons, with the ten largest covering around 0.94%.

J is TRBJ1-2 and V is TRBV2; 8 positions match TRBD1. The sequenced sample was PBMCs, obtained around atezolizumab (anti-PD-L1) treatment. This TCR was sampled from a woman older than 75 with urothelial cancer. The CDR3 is CASTPDRVAYGYTF. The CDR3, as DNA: TGTGCCAGCACTCCGGACAGGGTTGCCTATGGCTACACCTTC.